The 10 T cell receptor beta chains below all came from one sample that was sequenced in a study of cytomegalovirus exposure and HLA in healthy donors. Primers included in the PCR were 60 Vbeta and 13 Jbeta primers. Assay used: immunoSEQ multiplex PCR; TCRdb lists only in-frame clones, some missing. Here the sample spans around 110,000 clones, approximately 66% being singletons. Sequencing was carried out using PBMCs. The receptors shown here come from a woman between 40 and 55 years old in good health and CMV-seropositive.

The V gene is TRBV21-1, the J gene TRBJ2-2; TRBD1 is the table's D call, not checked against the DNA. TRBV21-1 represents a pseudogene. The CDR3 spans 16 residues. The CDR3 is CASSYTGTGNTGELFF. DNA of the CDR3: TGTGCCAGCAGCTACACCGGGACAGGGAACACCGGGGAGCTGTTTTTT.

This clone showed up just a few times. The chain couples TRBV30 to TRBJ1-6; D gene ambiguous. Germline CDR1 is GTSNPN and CDR2 is SVGIG (reference sequence). CDR3 length: 13 residues. The V end was cut by 5 bases, the J end by 7 bases, with 12 bases between. CDR3 sequence: CAWHGLENSPLHF. Here the CDR3 DNA reads TGTGCCTGGCACGGGTTGGAGAATTCACCCCTCCACTTT.

V usage is TRBV7-3 and J usage is TRBJ2-3; D possibly corresponds to TRBD2 (5 bases). The V end lost 8 bases, the J end lost 6 bases, and 21 bases lay between the germline ends. Germline V gene sequence: CDR1 SGHTA, CDR2 FQGTGA. The CDR3 has 15 amino acids. Here the CDR3 DNA reads TGTGCCAGCTCCTTGGCGGGCCCTTCCAGCGATACGCAGTATTTT. Translating gives CASSLAGPSSDTQYF. Using reference TRBV7-3 and TRBJ2-3 for the parts outside the CDR3, the full variable domain is GAGVSQTPSNKVTEKGKYVELRCDPISGHTALYWYRQSLGQGPEFLIYFQGTGAADDSGLPNDRFFAVRPEGSVSTLKIQRTERGDSAVYLCASSLAGPSSDTQYFGPGTRLTVL.

The chain joins TRBV2 to TRBJ1-5; 10 nucleotides align to TRBD1. Germline CDR1 is SNHLY and CDR2 is FYNNEI. V shed 7 bases, J shed 5 bases, and the junction held 5 bases outside the gene matches. The CDR3 consists of 14 residues. The DNA of the CDR3 is TGTGCCAGCACCGGGACAGGGGTCGATCAGCCCCAGCATTTT. Translating it yields CASTGTGVDQPQHF.

This chain connects TRBV30 to TRBJ1-1; 8 nucleotides line up with TRBD1. The V segment lost 6 bases and the J segment 0 bases; nucleotides outside the gene matches: 9. Germline CDR1 GTSNPN, CDR2 SVGIG (reference sequence). This CDR3 is built from 15 residues. The CDR3 reads CACITGGKMNTEAFF. CDR3 sequence (DNA): TGTGCCTGTATAACAGGGGGGAAGATGAACACTGAAGCTTTCTTT. The full variable domain, in which reference TRBV30 and TRBJ1-1 provide the parts outside the CDR3, is SQTIHQWPATLVQPVGSPLSLECTVEGTSNPNLYWYRQAAGRGLQLLFYSVGIGQISSEVPQNLSASRPQDRQFILSSKKLLLSDSGFYLCACITGGKMNTEAFFGQGTRLTVV.

Only a few counts were recorded for this clone. An end of the junction differs from the germline gene, which may be a read error. This chain joins TRBV27 and TRBJ2-5, with D unclear. The J call may be incorrect, as the DNA end agrees better with TRBJ2-7. The CDR3 extends over 10 amino acids. CDR1 MNHEY and CDR2 SMNVEV come from the germline V gene (reference sequence). CDR3 residues: CASGFYEQYF. The CDR3 DNA reads as TGTGCCAGCGGTTTTTACGAGCAGTACTTC.

This rearrangement joins TRBV6-5 to TRBJ1-3, with 8 bases aligning to TRBD1. This CDR3 has 15 residues. The V gene end was trimmed by 6 bases and the J gene end by 0 bases; junction bases not matched to a gene: 4. Germline V gene lookup returns CDR1 MNHEY and CDR2 SVGAGI. The CDR3, as DNA: TGTGCCAGCAGACCAGACAGGGGCTCTGGAAACACCATATATTTT. Its protein product is CASRPDRGSGNTIYF.

The chain joins TRBV6-5 to TRBJ2-5; weak D call: TRBD1 (6 bases). Looked up from germline, CDR1 is MNHEY and CDR2 is SVGAGI. The CDR3 extends over 13 amino acids. Trimming removed 0 bases from V and 10 bases from J, with 12 bases in between. The CDR3 DNA reads as TGTGCCAGCAGTTACTCGAGGGCCAGGGGCCAGTACTTC. Amino acids: CASSYSRARGQYF.

J is TRBJ2-1 and V is TRBV28; 12 bases are a match to TRBD2. Losses at the gene ends were 5 bases for V and 5 bases for J; bases not matched to a gene: 22. Germline values: CDR1 MDHEN, CDR2 SYDVKM. This CDR3 is built from 21 residues. Here the CDR3 reads CASSPRFRGASGRGSHNEQFF. CDR3 coding DNA: TGTGCCAGCAGTCCCCGCTTTCGGGGGGCTAGCGGGAGGGGGTCACACAATGAGCAGTTCTTC.

V and J are TRBV6-6 and TRBJ2-1; the match to TRBD2 covers 9 bases. V lost 6 bases and J lost 14; bases outside the gene matches: 11. The CDR3 runs to 13 residues. CDR1 MNHNY and CDR2 SVGAGI come from the germline V gene (reference sequence). CDR3 nucleotide sequence: TGTGCCAGCAGCACCGAGGTTGCGGGGGGGAAGTTCTTC. Protein sequence: CASSTEVAGGKFF.